Listed below are T cell receptor beta chains from one sample, sequenced in a study of cytomegalovirus exposure and HLA in healthy donors. Sequencing was performed with immunoSEQ multiplex PCR; in TCRdb, only in-frame clones are kept and a portion is missing. The profile shows about 330,000 clones, 86% of them singletons. Source material: PBMCs. The origin of the receptors is a woman between 18 and 29 years old in good health and CMV-seronegative. CDR3s include the opening cysteine and the closing phenylalanine or tryptophan. The D gene is left open where the match is weak. Clone size, where shown, is once, few, many, or a class for clones that have expanded.

clone_size d_call j_call v_call cdr3_aa cdr3_nt
once . TRBJ2-7 TRBV4-2 CASSQEPHDLGRNEQYF TGTGCCAGCAGCCAGGAGCCACACGACCTGGGGCGGAACGAGCAGTACTTC
. TRBD1 TRBJ1-2 TRBV15 CATSRDSDRASGLTF TGTGCCACCAGCAGAGATTCGGACAGGGCCAGTGGGCTCACCTTC
. TRBD1 TRBJ2-3 TRBV6-5 CASSQGQGVTDTQYF TGTGCCAGCAGTCAGGGACAGGGAGTTACAGATACGCAGTATTTT
. . TRBJ2-2 TRBV5-1 CASSIGSPNTGELFF TGCGCCAGCAGCATCGGGTCCCCGAACACCGGGGAGCTGTTTTTT
. . TRBJ2-7 TRBV9 CASSAGIHSYEQYF TGTGCCAGCAGCGCAGGGATTCACTCCTACGAGCAGTACTTC
. . TRBJ1-2 TRBV19 CASMPRASDYGYTF TGTGCCAGTATGCCCAGGGCGTCTGACTATGGCTACACCTTC
. TRBD1 TRBJ1-3 TRBV5-1 CASSEGTGTGNTIYF TGCGCCAGCAGCGAAGGGACAGGGACTGGAAACACCATATATTTT
. . TRBJ2-7 TRBV20-1 CSAMAGYEQYF TGCAGTGCTATGGCGGGGTACGAGCAGTACTTC
. . TRBJ2-7 TRBV27 CASSAGIFYEQYF TGTGCCAGCAGTGCCGGGATATTCTACGAGCAGTACTTC
. TRBD1 TRBJ2-1 TRBV7-2 CASSLGQGSWNEQFF TGTGCCAGCAGCTTAGGACAGGGCTCATGGAATGAGCAGTTCTTC
. . TRBJ2-3 TRBV11-3 CASSRGSTDTQYF TGTGCCAGCAGCAGGGGAAGCACAGATACGCAGTATTTT
few . TRBJ2-7 TRBV6-6 CASSYGGTVEQYF TGTGCCAGCAGTTACGGGGGCACCGTCGAGCAGTACTTC
few . TRBJ2-2 TRBV2 CASSERDTNTGELFF TGTGCCAGCAGTGAACGAGACACAAACACCGGGGAGCTGTTTTTT
many . TRBJ2-7 TRBV5-4 CASSPGGTPYEQYF TGTGCCAGCAGCCCGGGCGGGACTCCCTACGAGCAGTACTTC
. . TRBJ1-2 TRBV5-4 CASSPQGSGYTF TGTGCCAGCAGCCCGCAGGGTTCTGGCTACACCTTC
once TRBD1 TRBJ1-2 TRBV14 CASSHPGTGVQGYTF TGTGCCAGCAGCCACCCCGGGACAGGGGTGCAAGGCTACACCTTC
. . TRBJ1-5 TRBV6-1 CASSEQLQGNQPQHF TGTGCCAGCAGTGAACAACTGCAGGGCAATCAGCCCCAGCATTTT
. TRBD2 TRBJ2-2 TRBV7-3 CASTERLAPGELFF TGTGCCAGCACCGAACGACTAGCTCCCGGGGAGCTGTTTTTT
. TRBD2 TRBJ2-3 TRBV7-6 CASSLGLAGGNTQYF TGTGCCAGCAGCTTGGGACTAGCGGGAGGAAATACGCAGTATTTT
. . TRBJ2-7 TRBV11-2 CASSPIAVGSYEQYF TGTGCCAGCAGCCCCATTGCGGTCGGGTCCTACGAGCAGTACTTC
. TRBD2 TRBJ2-7 TRBV7-3 CASRPSGHEQYF TGTGCCAGCAGGCCTAGCGGCCACGAGCAGTACTTC
. . TRBJ1-1 TRBV27 CASSLRGGRGEAFF TGTGCCAGCAGTTTACGAGGGGGGAGGGGTGAAGCTTTCTTT
once . TRBJ1-2 TRBV7-9 CASSLDGRAYGYTF TGTGCCAGCAGCTTAGATGGCAGGGCTTATGGCTACACCTTC
. . TRBJ2-7 TRBV2 CASSERVAYEQYF TGTGCCAGCAGTGAACGGGTAGCCTACGAGCAGTACTTC
. TRBD1 TRBJ1-4 TRBV28 CAIGTGAANEKLFF TGTGCCATCGGGACAGGGGCGGCTAATGAAAAACTGTTTTTT
. . TRBJ1-5 TRBV4-2 CASSQDQTARQPQHF TGTGCCAGCAGCCAAGATCAAACAGCCAGACAGCCCCAGCATTTT
. TRBD1 TRBJ1-1 TRBV6-1 CASSDHRGRVTEAFF TGTGCCAGCAGTGACCACAGGGGGCGCGTCACTGAAGCTTTCTTT
. . TRBJ1-3 TRBV6-5 CASSYVGDTIYF TGTGCCAGCAGTTACGTCGGAGACACCATATATTTT
. TRBD1 TRBJ2-1 TRBV20-1 CSANRGSEQFF TGCAGTGCAAACAGGGGGTCTGAGCAGTTCTTC
once TRBD1 TRBJ2-3 TRBV15 CATQARQGPTDTQYF TGTGCCACCCAGGCGCGACAGGGCCCTACAGATACGCAGTATTTT
. . TRBJ2-3 TRBV15 CATSREFGSYTDTQYF TGTGCCACCAGCAGAGAATTCGGGTCTTACACAGATACGCAGTATTTT
. . TRBJ1-1 TRBV5-6 CASSLDSRYMNTEAFF TGTGCCAGCAGCCTGGACAGCCGCTATATGAACACTGAAGCTTTCTTT
. . TRBJ2-7 TRBV4-2 CASSPVASGPSYEQYF TGTGCCAGCAGCCCGGTCGCGAGCGGGCCCTCCTACGAGCAGTACTTC
. . TRBJ1-5 TRBV4-3 CASSQVLGGNQPQHF TGCGCCAGCAGCCAAGTGCTAGGGGGAAATCAGCCCCAGCATTTT
. . TRBJ1-1 TRBV6-5 CASSHLGGDTEAFF TGTGCCAGCAGCCACCTAGGGGGGGACACTGAAGCTTTCTTT
. . TRBJ2-1 TRBV2 CASSPPPGVSYNEQFF TGTGCCAGCAGCCCCCCACCCGGGGTTTCCTACAATGAGCAGTTCTTC
. . TRBJ2-7 TRBV28 CASRDTSYEQYF TGTGCCAGCCGGGACACCTCCTACGAGCAGTACTTC
. . TRBJ1-4 TRBV5-4 CASSLGQSTNEKLFF TGTGCCAGCAGCTTAGGACAGTCAACTAATGAAAAACTGTTTTTT
. . TRBJ2-3 TRBV6-5 CASRRAATDTQYF TGTGCCAGCCGTCGAGCGGCCACAGATACGCAGTATTTT
once TRBD2 TRBJ2-7 TRBV11-2 CASSAQRLAESYEQYF TGTGCCAGCAGCGCCCAAAGACTAGCGGAGTCCTACGAGCAGTACTTC
. . TRBJ1-4 TRBV19 CASSTSRGTNEKLFF TGTGCCAGTAGTACAAGTCGGGGAACTAATGAAAAACTGTTTTTT
. TRBD2 TRBJ2-7 TRBV9 CASSTGLAGLGGLNEQYF TGTGCCAGCAGCACGGGACTAGCGGGTCTCGGGGGGTTGAACGAGCAGTACTTC
. . TRBJ2-2 TRBV5-1 CASSRELASGELFF TGCGCCAGCAGCCGTGAGCTAGCATCTGGGGAGCTGTTTTTT